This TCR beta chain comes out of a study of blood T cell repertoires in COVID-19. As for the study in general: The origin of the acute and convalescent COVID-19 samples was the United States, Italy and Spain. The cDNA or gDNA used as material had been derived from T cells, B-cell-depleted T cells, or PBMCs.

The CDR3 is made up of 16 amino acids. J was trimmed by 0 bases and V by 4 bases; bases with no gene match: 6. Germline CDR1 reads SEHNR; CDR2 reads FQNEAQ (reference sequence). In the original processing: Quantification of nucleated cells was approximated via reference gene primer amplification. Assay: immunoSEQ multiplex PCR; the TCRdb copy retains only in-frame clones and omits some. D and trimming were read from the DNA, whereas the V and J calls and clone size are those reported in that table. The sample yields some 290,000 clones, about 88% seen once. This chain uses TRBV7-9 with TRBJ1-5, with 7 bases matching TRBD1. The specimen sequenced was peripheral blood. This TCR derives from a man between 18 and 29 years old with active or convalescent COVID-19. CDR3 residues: CASSSQTGISNQPQHF. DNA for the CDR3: TGTGCCAGCAGCTCCCAGACAGGGATTAGCAATCAGCCCCAGCATTTT.